This T cell receptor beta chain was sequenced for a study of a mutant IDH1 vaccine in newly diagnosed glioma. Study-level background: Pretreatment consisted of radiotherapy, temozolomide, or both, with most receiving both.

The CDR3 runs 14 residues. Trimming removed 3 bases at V and 1 base at J, with 9 bases between. The germline V gene has CDR1 KGHSH and CDR2 LQKENI. Specified time point: week 23, last vaccination. Doses of 300 ug of mutant IDH1 20-mer peptide were given with topical imiquimod. Only in-frame clones appear in the TCRdb table, and some are missing; sequencing was by immunoSEQ multiplex PCR. The table lists tens of thousands of clones, about 80% of them singletons. As to this clone: What it recognizes is unknown. The same CDR3 also results from other DNA sequences found in this sample.

The clonotype originates from a man aged 40-49 years with glioma. This chain links TRBV18 with TRBJ1-2; the D gene is possibly TRBD1 (5 bases). The sequencing here drew on PBMCs, taken from a glioma patient whose treatment included an IDH1 peptide vaccine. For the CDR3, the DNA is TGTGCCAGCTCACCCCCGACAGTTAACTATGGCTACACCTTC. Amino acid sequence: CASSPPTVNYGYTF.